The 31 T cell receptor beta chains below all came from one sample that was sequenced in a study of post-analysis software for immune sequencing data. These receptors are not linked to any known antigen. Tagging with unique molecular identifiers was a feature of the TCR beta cDNA libraries. TCRdb itself ran the PCR reads through MiXCR, one entry per CDR3 protein. The sample lists about 760,000 distinct CDR3 sequences, 30% occurring once. Study-wide points: In patients, TRBV5-6, TRBV5-1 and TRBV20-1 belonged to roughly five TRBV segments found more frequently than in controls.

The sequencing input was blood. All receptors come from a girl between 10 and 17 years old with multiple sclerosis.

The chain is built from TRBV27 and TRBJ2-1; 10 nucleotides agree with TRBD2. J lost 8 bases, V lost 5 bases, and 18 bases had no gene match. The CDR3 length is 18 residues. The V gene's germline CDR1 is MNHEY and CDR2 SMNVEV (reference sequence). CDR3 bases: TGTGCCAGCAGTCCCAGCTTAATAGCGGGGGGTTTGAGGGATGAGCAGTTCTTC. This translates into CASSPSLIAGGLRDEQFF.

This clonotype was counted only a few times. The chain recombines TRBV12-3 or TRBV12-4 with TRBJ2-5; D is undetermined. V was pared by 5 bases and J by 5 bases, with 18 bases between. This CDR3 has 15 residues. CDR3 residues: CASSPLGSTGETQYF. CDR3 DNA sequence: TGTGCCAGCAGTCCCCTGGGGTCCACCGGGGAGACCCAGTACTTC.

This clonotype was found a few times. V and J are TRBV10-3 and TRBJ1-2; a weak D match, TRBD1 (6 bases). The germline gives CDR1 ENHRY, CDR2 SYGVKD. Trimming cost V 6 bases and J 6 bases, with 11 bases left between them. This CDR3 has 12 residues. The CDR3 region is CAIREQGDGYTF. The CDR3 bases are TGTGCCATCAGGGAACAGGGTGATGGCTACACCTTC.

This clonotype has a count of ten or more. The chain is built from TRBV6-5 and TRBJ2-5; D is perhaps TRBD1 (5 bases). CDR3 length: 16 amino acids. The germline CDR1 and CDR2 sequences are MNHEY and SVGAGI. With 5 bases removed from V and 7 bases from J, the gap between germline ends came to 23 bases. The DNA for the CDR3 is TGTGCCAGCAGTCGCGTCCCCGGACACCAAAAGGGGACCCAGTACTTC. It specifies CASSRVPGHQKGTQYF.

This clonotype was seen only a few times. The chain carries TRBV7-9 and TRBJ2-7; the D is unclear. Trimming pared 1 base from V and 3 bases from J, leaving 13 bases between. In germline, CDR1 is SEHNR, CDR2 FQNEAQ (reference sequence). The CDR3 spans 15 residues. The CDR3 region is CASSLDGRSVYEQYF. CDR3 DNA: TGTGCCAGCAGCTTAGACGGCAGGAGCGTCTACGAGCAGTACTTC.

There are a few counts of this clonotype. The chain uses TRBV29-1 and TRBJ1-2; D unresolved. V was shortened by 7 bases and J by 8 bases, with 17 bases between the two germline ends. The CDR3 spans 12 residues. Germline lookup yields CDR1 SQVTM and CDR2 ANQGSEA. The CDR3 spells CSAPGVDQGYTF. DNA of the CDR3: TGCAGCGCCCCGGGCGTTGACCAAGGCTACACCTTC.

The chain is built from TRBV7-2 and TRBJ1-5; D call uncertain. The CDR3 is made up of 14 amino acids. Trimming left V 3 bases short and J 3 bases short, with 9 bases between. Looked up from germline, CDR1 is SGHTA and CDR2 is FQGNSA. The CDR3 DNA follows: TGTGCCAGCAGCTTTTTCTGGACCAATCAGCCCCAGCATTTT. It translates to CASSFFWTNQPQHF.

The chain is built from TRBV20-1 and TRBJ2-1; D not certain. This CDR3 is built from 15 residues. Looked up from germline, CDR1 is DFQATT and CDR2 is SNEGSKA (reference sequence). Trimming took off 0 bases at V and 3 bases at J, with 12 bases between the two ends. The CDR3 loop reads CSARDGPGYYNEQFF. CDR3 in DNA: TGCAGTGCTAGAGATGGACCGGGTTACTACAATGAGCAGTTCTTC.

This clonotype was seen a few times. V usage is TRBV7-2 and J usage is TRBJ2-3; TRBD2 matches 11 bases. The CDR3 is 17 residues long. Germline-derived CDR1 and CDR2 are SGHTA and FQGNSA. V lost 4 bases and J lost 2; bases outside the gene matches: 8. CDR3 protein: CASSSAPSGGFTDTQYF. CDR3 coding DNA: TGTGCCAGCAGCTCGGCCCCTAGCGGGGGGTTCACAGATACGCAGTATTTT.

This clonotype was recorded a few times. The CDR3 protein is CASSLWDYRNYNEQFF. CDR3 in DNA: TGCGCCAGCAGCCTTTGGGACTACCGAAACTACAATGAGCAGTTCTTC. The chain uses TRBV4-3 and TRBJ2-1, with TRBD2 identical over 7 bases. The CDR3 contains 16 residues. With 4 bases clipped from V and 3 bases from J, the junction kept 9 bases outside the gene matches. Germline CDR1 and CDR2: LGHNA and YSLEER.

A few counts support this clonotype. Written as DNA, the CDR3 is TGCGCCAGCAGCTTGGCGGGCGTGGGGTACAGCACAGATACGCAGTATTTT. Translation: CASSLAGVGYSTDTQYF. This chain uses TRBV5-1 with TRBJ2-3; D uncertain. The germline CDR1 and CDR2 sequences are SGHRS and YFSETQ. The CDR3 totals 17 residues. The germline V and J ends were trimmed by 0 bases and 0 bases, with 14 bases remaining between them.

The chain recombines TRBV7-9 with TRBJ2-1; no firm D call. CDR3 length: 15 residues. CDR1 and CDR2 from the germline V gene are SEHNR and FQNEAQ (reference sequence). Trimming took 3 bases from V and 0 from J, leaving 9 bases between them. CDR3 protein: CASSLKIGSYNEQFF. CDR3 DNA sequence: TGTGCCAGCAGCTTGAAGATTGGCTCCTACAATGAGCAGTTCTTC. The variable domain in full, completed from reference TRBV7-9 and TRBJ2-1, reads DTGVSQNPRHKITKRGQNVTFRCDPISEHNRLYWYRQTLGQGPEFLTYFQNEAQLEKSRLLSDRFSAERPKGSFSTLEIQRTEQGDSAMYLCASSLKIGSYNEQFFGPGTRLTVL.

This sequence joins TRBV6-2 or TRBV6-3 and TRBJ2-2; D gene uncertain. The CDR3 has 15 residues. V lost 5 bases and J 0 bases, leaving 10 bases between the germline ends. Germline-derived CDR1 and CDR2 are MNHEY and SVGEGT. For the CDR3, the DNA is TGTGCCAGCAGTATACTGACCCCGAACACCGGGGAGCTGTTTTTT. Encoded protein: CASSILTPNTGELFF.

V and J are TRBV10-3 and TRBJ1-2; D is perhaps TRBD1 (5 bases). V lost 0 bases and J lost 8, with 7 bases in between. CDR1 ENHRY and CDR2 SYGVKD come from the germline V gene. This CDR3 has 12 amino acids. Written as DNA, the CDR3 is TGTGCCATCAGTGAGTCCAGGGAAGGCTACACCTTC. Translating gives CAISESREGYTF.

There are a few counts of this clonotype. The CDR3: CASSVGWGEQFF. The CDR3 coding sequence is TGCGCCAGCAGCGTCGGTTGGGGTGAGCAGTTCTTC. The rearrangement joins TRBV5-1 to TRBJ2-1; D gene uncertain. The CDR3 consists of 12 residues. The V gene lost 4 bases and the J gene lost 9 bases, with 11 bases spanning the gap. Germline V lookup: CDR1 SGHRS, CDR2 YFSETQ.

This clonotype showed up just once. Its ends do not fully match the called genes, so a read error is possible. The V gene is TRBV7-2, the J gene TRBJ1-6; the D gene is possibly TRBD1 (5 bases). CDR3 length: 15 residues. Germline V lookup: CDR1 SGHTA, CDR2 FQGNSA. The CDR3 DNA reads TGTGCCAGCAGCTTAGGGGCCAGGGAGAATTCAACCCTCCACTTT. It specifies CASSLGARENSTLHF.

This clonotype was seen a handful of times. This chain links TRBV20-1 with TRBJ2-1; 9 nucleotides align to TRBD1. The CDR3 runs 13 residues. V was clipped by 5 bases and J by 6 bases; unmatched bases: 5. Germline lookup yields CDR1 DFQATT and CDR2 SNEGSKA (reference sequence). The CDR3 bases are TGCAGTGCTGAGACAGGGGGGGTCAATGAGCAGTTCTTC. Its translation is CSAETGGVNEQFF.

There are a few counts of this clonotype. Here the CDR3 DNA reads TGTGCCAGCAGCCCCCAGCGGACAGGGGGGGACAATGAGCAGTTCTTC. Its protein product is CASSPQRTGGDNEQFF. The V gene is TRBV7-9, the J gene TRBJ2-1; 10 bases map to TRBD1. Looked up from germline, CDR1 is SEHNR and CDR2 is FQNEAQ (reference sequence). J gave up 5 bases and V 5 bases, and 9 bases lay outside the gene matches. This CDR3 is 16 amino acids long.

The chain links TRBV10-3 to TRBJ1-6; tentatively, D is TRBD1 (5 bases). This CDR3 region has 16 residues. Trimming shortened V by 3 bases and J by 0 bases, and 9 bases separated the two germline ends. Germline V gives CDR1 ENHRY, CDR2 SYGVKD. The CDR3 DNA reads TGTGCCATCAGTGAATCAGGGAGCTCCTATAATTCACCCCTCCACTTT. This encodes CAISESGSSYNSPLHF.

The J gene is TRBJ2-1, the V gene TRBV20-1; tentatively, D is TRBD2 (5 bases). This CDR3 comprises 13 residues. Germline V gives CDR1 DFQATT, CDR2 SNEGSKA (reference sequence). Trimming removed 6 bases from V and 7 bases from J, with 16 bases in between. The CDR3 sequence is CSARKSGRNEQFF. The CDR3 bases are TGCAGTGCACGAAAAAGCGGACGGAATGAGCAGTTCTTC.

In regard to this clonotype: Sequence at one end of the junction differs from germline and may be a read error. The V and J genes are TRBV5-8 and TRBJ2-1; possibly TRBD1 for D (5 bases). Germline V gives CDR1 SGHTS, CDR2 YDEGEE. The CDR3 runs 13 residues. For the CDR3, the DNA is TGTACCAGCAGGGTCCCTACGACCACGGAGCAGTTCTTC. It codes for CTSRVPTTTEQFF.

The V gene is TRBV5-1, the J gene TRBJ2-5, with TRBD2 identical over 8 bases. CDR3 length: 14 amino acids. Germline trimming cut 3 bases from V and 4 bases from J; bases unmatched to any gene: 5. Germline V gene lookup returns CDR1 SGHRS and CDR2 YFSETQ. The CDR3, as DNA: TGCGCCAGCAGCTGGAGCACTAGCGGAGAGACCCAGTACTTC. It yields the protein CASSWSTSGETQYF.

On this clonotype itself: Since a much larger clone is just one base distant, this may be a read error. The rearrangement uses TRBV25-1 and TRBJ2-1, with a possible D match to TRBD2 (5 bases). The end of the DNA is better explained by TRBJ2-7, so the J call may be wrong. The CDR3 runs 13 residues. Germline CDR1 and CDR2: MGHDK and SYGVNS. The CDR3 region is CASRERYEGEQYF. The DNA of the CDR3 is TGTGCCAGCAGGGAACGTTATGAGGGCGAGCAGTACTTC.

There are a few counts of this clonotype. The rearrangement joins TRBV2 to TRBJ1-2; no clear D. Germline V CDR1 and CDR2: SNHLY, FYNNEI. Trimming shortened V by 5 bases and J by 6 bases, and 7 bases separated the two germline ends. The CDR3 totals 11 residues. The CDR3 bases are TGTGCCAGCAGTCTCATGGATGGCTACACCTTC. This translates into CASSLMDGYTF.

The genes are TRBV7-2 and TRBJ1-1; no clear D gene. CDR1 and CDR2 (germline): SGHTA, FQGNSA. The CDR3 sequence is 11 residues long. The ends were cut back, 1 base at V and 10 bases at J, with 7 bases in the middle. The CDR3: CASSLVIGAFF. Here the CDR3 DNA reads TGTGCCAGCAGCTTAGTTATAGGAGCTTTCTTT.

The rearrangement joins TRBV4-2 to TRBJ1-2, with D perhaps matching TRBD1 (5 bases). The CDR3 totals 15 residues. Germline V gene data show CDR1 as LGHNA and CDR2 as YNFKEQ. V lost 8 bases, J lost 3 bases, and 19 bases lay in between. CDR3 residues: CASLHRGGTHYGYTF. Written as DNA, the CDR3 is TGTGCCAGCCTTCATCGGGGGGGGACCCACTATGGCTACACCTTC.

This clonotype occurred a few times. This chain links TRBV7-2 with TRBJ2-3; 13 bases match TRBD2. CDR3 length: 16 residues. Per the germline V gene, CDR1 is SGHTA and CDR2 is FQGNSA. Trimming removed 5 bases from V and 1 base from J; junction bases left unmatched: 3. The CDR3 sequence: CASSMGLAGRTDTQYF. The CDR3 nucleotides are TGTGCCAGCAGCATGGGACTAGCGGGACGCACAGATACGCAGTATTTT.

The gene calls are TRBV6-5 and TRBJ1-2; D not certain. Germline-derived CDR1 and CDR2 are MNHEY and SVGAGI. V gave up 6 bases and J gave up 7 bases, with 12 bases separating them. The CDR3 runs 12 residues. The CDR3 DNA reads as TGTGCCAGCAGCTTTGAGGGATTTGGCTACACCTTC. Its protein is CASSFEGFGYTF.

This clonotype was observed a few times. This chain joins TRBV6-6 and TRBJ2-4; TRBD1 agrees at 9 bases. The J call is doubtful: the DNA matches TRBJ2-7 better. This CDR3 contains 15 residues. The germline V gene encodes CDR1 MNHNY and CDR2 SVGAGI (reference sequence). CDR3 protein: CASSRSGQGGDEQYF. The CDR3 DNA follows: TGTGCCAGCAGCCGCTCGGGACAGGGTGGCGACGAGCAGTACTTC.

This clonotype was observed at least ten times. The chain links TRBV29-1 to TRBJ1-5; D unresolved. Trimming removed 4 bases from V and 0 bases from J, with 7 bases in between. Germline V CDR1 and CDR2: SQVTM, ANQGSEA. The CDR3 covers 13 residues. The CDR3: CSVAEGSNQPQHF. The CDR3 nucleotides are TGCAGCGTTGCGGAGGGTAGCAATCAGCCCCAGCATTTT.

The chain is built from TRBV4-1 and TRBJ2-7; a possible D gene is TRBD1 (7 bases). Trimming cost V 2 bases and J 3 bases, with 17 bases left between them. The CDR3 spans 16 residues. Germline values: CDR1 MGHRA, CDR2 YSYEKL. The CDR3 is CASSQNPGQDYYEQYF. The CDR3, as DNA: TGCGCCAGCAGCCAAAACCCTGGACAGGACTACTACGAGCAGTACTTC.